The clone carrying this TCR beta chain is a singleton in its sample. Germline-derived CDR1 and CDR2 are KGHSH and LQKENI. V was clipped by 4 bases and J by 5 bases, with 9 bases between them. The CDR3 length is 13 residues. As handled by the study authors: Amplification of reference gene primers provided the estimated nucleated cell counts. Sequenced by immunoSEQ multiplex PCR; TCRdb stores in-frame clones only, minus some. V and J calls and clone size follow that table, whereas D and trimming were derived from the DNA. The repertoire has around 95,000 clones, around 85% of them found once; the top ten carry about 11%. These data are taken from a study of blood T cell repertoires in COVID-19. Study context: Nucleic acid was either cDNA or gDNA, and it came from T cells, B-cell-depleted T cells, or PBMCs.

This TCR derives from a woman of 80 years or more with acute or convalescent COVID-19. The specimen was peripheral blood. The chain employs TRBV18 and TRBJ1-5, with D perhaps TRBD1 (5 bases). DNA of the CDR3: TGTGCCAGCTCACAGGGGAAAGATCAGCCCCAGCATTTT. Translation gives CASSQGKDQPQHF. The whole variable domain, remainder taken from reference TRBV18 and TRBJ1-5, is NAGVMQNPRHLVRRRGQEARLRCSPMKGHSHVYWYRQLPEEGLKFMVYLQKENIIDESGMPKERFSAEFPKEGPSILRIQQVVRGDSAAYFCASSQGKDQPQHFGDGTRLSIL.